One T cell receptor (beta chain) is described in this entry. The CDR3 sequence is 13 residues long. V lost 5 bases, J lost 4 bases, and 4 bases stayed unmatched. CDR1 and CDR2 from the germline V gene are SGHRS and YFSETQ. The sample originates from a study of blood T cell repertoires in COVID-19. Overall study: The study drew acute and convalescent COVID-19 samples from the United States, Italy and Spain. Sources were T cells, B-cell-depleted T cells, or PBMCs; the material itself was cDNA or gDNA.

Clones were sequenced by immunoSEQ multiplex PCR, and TCRdb holds only the in-frame ones, with some missing. The sample holds over 150,000 clones; over 70% are singletons and the top ten take roughly 9%. Material for sequencing was peripheral blood. The receptor was isolated from a woman of 80 years or more with active or convalescent COVID-19. V is TRBV5-1 and J is TRBJ2-7; 9 positions match TRBD1. In DNA, the CDR3 is TGCGCCAGCAGTTGGGACAGGGAGTACGAGCAGTACTTC. This gives the protein CASSWDREYEQYF.